This T cell receptor beta chain emerged from a study of radiotherapy plus CTLA-4 blockade in lung cancer. Overall study results and limits: Early clonal dynamics of blood T cells, together with interferon-beta, were reported as the best response predictor.

CDR1 SGDLS and CDR2 YYNGEE come from the germline V gene. CDR3 length: 12 residues. V dropped 0 bases and J dropped 9 bases, with 4 bases sitting between them. Sequencing used immunoSEQ multiplex PCR; TCRdb keeps in-frame clones, though not all of them. The table shows 75,000 to 80,000 clones, with around 84% occurring only once. In regard to this clone: What it binds is not known.

Sequencing used peripheral blood, obtained from a patient treated with radiotherapy plus ipilimumab. This chain connects TRBV9 to TRBJ1-6, with D unresolved. The TCR comes from a human donor with non-small cell lung cancer who had stable disease on radiotherapy plus ipilimumab. CDR3 coding DNA: TGTGCCAGCAGCGTAGTTGGTTCACCCCTCCACTTT. As protein: CASSVVGSPLHF. The full variable domain, in which reference TRBV9 and TRBJ1-6 provide the parts outside the CDR3, is DSGVTQTPKHLITATGQRVTLRCSPRSGDLSVYWYQQSLDQGLQFLIQYYNGEERAKGNILERFSAQQFPDLHSELNLSSLELGDSALYFCASSVVGSPLHFGNGTRLTVT.